Below, 23 T cell receptor beta chains from the same sample are listed, as sequenced in a study of cytomegalovirus exposure and HLA in healthy donors. This PCR relied on a set of 60 Vbeta primers and 13 Jbeta primers. TCRdb keeps only in-frame clones here, not all; method: immunoSEQ multiplex PCR. The table shows about 87,000 clones, with 75% to 85% occurring only once. The source material was PBMCs. Every receptor here comes from a woman in her forties in good health and CMV-seronegative.

The gene calls are TRBV6-6 and TRBJ2-3, with 10 bases identical to TRBD2. With 10 bases clipped from V and 0 bases from J, the junction kept 7 bases outside the gene matches. This CDR3 is 15 amino acids long. Germline assignment: CDR1 MNHNY and CDR2 SVGAGI (reference sequence). The CDR3, as DNA: TGTGCCACCAAGCGGGGGGGCACTAGCACAGATACGCAGTATTTT. Translating it yields CATKRGGTSTDTQYF.

This clone turned up a few times. The chain carries TRBV2 and TRBJ1-1, with D possibly matching TRBD1 (5 bases). V was pared by 5 bases and J by 3 bases, with 13 bases between. CDR1 is SNHLY and CDR2 is FYNNEI in the germline V gene. This CDR3 contains 14 residues. In nucleotides, the CDR3 is TGTGCCAGCAGTCAGGAGGGGCAGGACACTGAAGCTTTCTTT. Protein: CASSQEGQDTEAFF.

As to this clone: Other nucleotide sequences in the sample specify the same CDR3. The chain links TRBV27 to TRBJ1-5; tentative D call: TRBD1 (5 bases). The length of the CDR3 is 15 residues. Per the germline V gene, CDR1 is MNHEY and CDR2 is SMNVEV (reference sequence). Trimming took off 2 bases at V and 2 bases at J, with 10 bases between the two ends. CDR3 in amino acids: CASSLGTGGNQPQHF. The CDR3 DNA follows: TGTGCCAGCAGTTTAGGGACGGGGGGCAATCAGCCCCAGCATTTT.

V gene TRBV5-1 combines with J gene TRBJ2-7, with D perhaps matching TRBD1 (6 bases). This CDR3 region has 16 residues. In germline, CDR1 is SGHRS, CDR2 YFSETQ. Trimming cost V 0 bases and J 6 bases, with 19 bases left between them. CDR3 in DNA: TGCGCCAGCAGCTTGGTTGGCGGTGAATTGGGGGCCGAGCAGTACTTC. Amino acid sequence: CASSLVGGELGAEQYF. The variable domain in full, with the rest retrieved from reference TRBV5-1 and TRBJ2-7, is KAGVTQTPRYLIKTRGQQVTLSCSPISGHRSVSWYQQTPGQGLQFLFEYFSETQRNKGNFPGRFSGRQFSNSRSEMNVSTLELGDSALYLCASSLVGGELGAEQYFGPGTRLTVT.

The V and J genes are TRBV7-8 and TRBJ1-2, with D perhaps matching TRBD1 (5 bases). CDR1 and CDR2 (germline): SGHVS, FQNEAQ. The V end was cut by 3 bases, the J end by 4 bases, with 9 bases between. The CDR3 has 13 amino acids. CDR3 in amino acids: CASSFGQGYGYTF. In DNA form, the CDR3 reads TGTGCCAGCAGCTTCGGGCAGGGCTATGGCTACACCTTC.

The V and J genes are TRBV19 and TRBJ1-6; tentatively, D is TRBD1 (6 bases). Trimming took 3 bases from V and 0 from J, leaving 12 bases between them. The CDR3 consists of 17 residues. CDR1 and CDR2 from the germline V gene are LNHDA and SQIVND (reference sequence). CDR3: CASSIFQGSSYNSPLHF. The CDR3 region has the DNA TGTGCCAGTAGTATTTTCCAGGGGAGCTCCTATAATTCACCCCTCCACTTT.

V is TRBV7-2 and J is TRBJ2-5; 10 bases fit TRBD2. J was trimmed by 5 bases and V by 8 bases; bases with no gene match: 14. In germline, CDR1 is SGHTA, CDR2 FQGNSA. This CDR3 has 16 amino acids. CDR3 sequence reads: CASRLGGSGGLETQYF. CDR3 DNA sequence: TGTGCCAGCCGTTTGGGGGGTAGCGGGGGGTTGGAGACCCAGTACTTC.

The V gene is TRBV11-3, the J gene TRBJ2-3; 7 nucleotides line up with TRBD2. Trimming took 5 bases from V and 2 from J; bases not matched to a gene: 10. Per germline, CDR1 SGHNT and CDR2 YENEEA. This CDR3 spans 16 amino acids. The CDR3 DNA sequence: TGTGCCAGCAGCCAGGGCTCTAGCGGCTTCACAGATACGCAGTATTTT. Protein: CASSQGSSGFTDTQYF.

This clone was detected once. The V gene is TRBV28, the J gene TRBJ1-2, with D possibly being TRBD1 (6 bases). The CDR3 contains 13 residues. Germline assignment: CDR1 MDHEN and CDR2 SYDVKM. The V and J ends lost 2 bases and 7 bases respectively, with 11 bases between them. This CDR3 is CASSLQGRFGYTF. The CDR3 DNA reads TGTGCCAGCAGTTTACAGGGGCGCTTTGGCTACACCTTC.

This chain connects TRBV2 to TRBJ2-5, with 8 nucleotides matching TRBD1. V trimming: 8 bases; J trimming: 5 bases; junction bases outside the gene matches: 4. The CDR3 is made up of 12 amino acids. Looked up from germline, CDR1 is SNHLY and CDR2 is FYNNEI. CDR3 protein: CASFRGPETQYF. Here the CDR3 DNA reads TGTGCCAGCTTCAGGGGGCCGGAGACCCAGTACTTC.

CDR3 nucleotides: TGTGCCAGCAGTTTAAATGTGGGGGAGGGAGGGCAGTACTTC. Encoded protein: CASSLNVGEGGQYF. The chain employs TRBV28 and TRBJ2-7; 7 bases align to TRBD2. Germline V CDR1 and CDR2: MDHEN, SYDVKM. This CDR3 spans 14 amino acids. V shed 2 bases and J 9 bases; nucleotides not matched to a gene: 10.

V is TRBV15 and J is TRBJ2-1; 7 bases are shared with TRBD1. The CDR3 runs to 15 residues. The trim removed 3 bases at V and 7 bases at J, leaving 9 bases unmatched. Germline V lookup: CDR1 LNHNV, CDR2 YYDKDF (reference sequence). CDR3 DNA sequence: TGTGCCACCAGCAGTACACAGGGGATGGTGAATGAGCAGTTCTTC. Its translation: CATSSTQGMVNEQFF. The variable domain in full, with the rest retrieved from reference TRBV15 and TRBJ2-1, is DAMVIQNPRYQVTQFGKPVTLSCSQTLNHNVMYWYQQKSSQAPKLLFHYYDKDFNNEADTPDNFQSRRPNTSFCFLDIRSPGLGDTAMYLCATSSTQGMVNEQFFGPGTRLTVL.

V is TRBV11-2 and J is TRBJ2-7, with 9 positions matching TRBD2. The V gene's germline CDR1 is SGHAT and CDR2 FQNNGV. Trimming took 0 bases from V and 6 from J; bases not matched to a gene: 12. The CDR3 length is 17 residues. In DNA, the CDR3 is TGTGCCAGCAGCTTAGATCTTCTTGCGGGGGGGCTTCGCGAGCAGTACTTC. This encodes CASSLDLLAGGLREQYF.

This chain joins TRBV29-1 and TRBJ2-3; D is undetermined. Trimming removed 3 bases from V and 2 bases from J, with 3 bases in between. CDR3 length: 11 residues. Germline CDR1 reads SQVTM; CDR2 reads ANQGSEA. CDR3 nucleotides: TGCAGCGTTGACTACACAGATACGCAGTATTTT. This gives the protein CSVDYTDTQYF.

The chain employs TRBV30 and TRBJ1-2, with D uncertain. The CDR3 loop spans 11 amino acids. The germline gives CDR1 GTSNPN, CDR2 SVGIG (reference sequence). Trimming shortened V by 0 bases and J by 10 bases, and 9 bases separated the two germline ends. CDR3 in amino acids: CAWSVEGNYTF. The CDR3 DNA follows: TGTGCCTGGAGTGTAGAGGGAAACTACACCTTC.

The chain employs TRBV5-1 and TRBJ1-6; D is unclear. The V end was cut by 4 bases, the J end by 7 bases, with 15 bases between. This CDR3 contains 15 residues. The germline CDR1 and CDR2 sequences are SGHRS and YFSETQ. The DNA for the CDR3 is TGCGCCAGCAGCATAACAGCGGCGGGCAATTCACCCCTCCACTTT. It encodes CASSITAAGNSPLHF.

The J gene is TRBJ2-5, the V gene TRBV5-1, with a tentative D call TRBD2 (6 bases). The DNA end lines up better with TRBJ2-7; the J call may be wrong. Germline values: CDR1 SGHRS, CDR2 YFSETQ. The CDR3 covers 16 residues. DNA of the CDR3: TGCGCCAGCAGCGACGTTAGCGGTGCGAGCTCCTACGAGCAGTACTTC. Encoded protein: CASSDVSGASSYEQYF.

The chain uses TRBV28 and TRBJ2-1; 9 nucleotides line up with TRBD2. Germline V gene data show CDR1 as MDHEN and CDR2 as SYDVKM. This CDR3 comprises 14 residues. V gave up 3 bases and J gave up 5 bases; unmatched junction bases: 2. This CDR3 is CASSFIAGDNEQFF. The CDR3 nucleotides read TGTGCCAGCAGTTTTATAGCGGGGGACAATGAGCAGTTCTTC.

The genes are TRBV15 and TRBJ1-6, with 9 bases matching TRBD1. Germline V gene lookup returns CDR1 LNHNV and CDR2 YYDKDF (reference sequence). The CDR3 contains 17 residues. V was clipped by 0 bases and J by 7 bases; unmatched bases: 7. CDR3 sequence: CATSRERRTGANSPLHF. CDR3 bases: TGTGCCACCAGCAGAGAGAGACGGACAGGGGCCAATTCACCCCTCCACTTT. Full variable domain (rest looked up from reference TRBV15 and TRBJ1-6): DAMVIQNPRYQVTQFGKPVTLSCSQTLNHNVMYWYQQKSSQAPKLLFHYYDKDFNNEADTPDNFQSRRPNTSFCFLDIRSPGLGDTAMYLCATSRERRTGANSPLHFGNGTRLTVT.

The rearrangement uses TRBV14 and TRBJ1-6, with D possibly matching TRBD1 (5 bases). Trimming removed 4 bases from V and 9 bases from J, with 13 bases in between. Germline V gene lookup returns CDR1 SGHDN and CDR2 FVKESK. CDR3 length equals 14 residues. CDR3 in amino acids: CASSPSDRASPLHF. The CDR3 nucleotides read TGTGCCAGCAGCCCGTCAGACAGAGCTTCACCCCTCCACTTT.

This chain connects TRBV6-5 to TRBJ1-1, with D maybe TRBD1 (5 bases). V lost 4 bases to trimming and J lost 2 bases, with 11 bases between them. The CDR3 runs 14 residues. The V gene's germline CDR1 is MNHEY and CDR2 SVGAGI. DNA for the CDR3: TGTGCCAGCAGTTGGGGCAGGGCCAACACTGAAGCTTTCTTT. Its translation is CASSWGRANTEAFF.

The chain is built from TRBV7-2 and TRBJ1-2; 8 bases line up with TRBD1. V lost 5 bases and J lost 6; bases outside the gene matches: 11. CDR3 length: 15 amino acids. Germline V lookup: CDR1 SGHTA, CDR2 FQGNSA. The CDR3 DNA reads as TGTGCCAGCAGCCCCCAGGGGGGGACAGGAAATGGCTACACCTTC. Translating it yields CASSPQGGTGNGYTF.

The CDR3 DNA follows: TGTGCCAGCAGCCAAGAAGTGGGACTAGCGGGTGAGCAGTTCTTC. It codes for CASSQEVGLAGEQFF. J is TRBJ2-1 and V is TRBV4-2, with 12 positions matching TRBD2. Germline CDR1 reads LGHNA; CDR2 reads YNFKEQ. The CDR3 runs to 15 residues. The junction had 3 bases not matched to a gene; V was cut back by 0 bases and J by 9 bases.